Following are 20 T cell receptor beta chains from one sample sequenced in a study of Graves' ophthalmopathy and Graves' hyperthyroidism. RNA transcripts were the source from which TCR beta CDR3 regions were amplified. The first round was an RT-PCR with HTBI primers, and the second round was a multiplex PCR. Via MiXCR, TCRdb re-called the multiplex PCR reads, giving one row per CDR3 protein. The profile shows about 550,000 distinct CDR3 sequences, about two fifths of them singletons. Sequencing input: peripheral blood or thyroid tissue (not recorded which). Receptor source: an adult man with Graves' hyperthyroidism.

This chain connects TRBV7-2 to TRBJ1-4; TRBD1 might be the D (5 bases). The CDR3 covers 16 residues. In germline, CDR1 is SGHTA, CDR2 FQGNSA. The V end was cut by 2 bases, the J end by 7 bases, with 17 bases between. The CDR3 DNA reads as TGTGCCAGCAGCTTAAGCCTGACAGTTGGGGGTGAAAAACTGTTTTTT. This gives the protein CASSLSLTVGGEKLFF.

This clonotype was observed a handful of times. The chain recombines TRBV4-2 with TRBJ2-2; 11 bases fit TRBD2. Per the germline V gene, CDR1 is LGHNA and CDR2 is YNFKEQ. CDR3 length: 18 amino acids. Trimming took 4 bases from V and 3 from J; bases not matched to a gene: 10. Here the CDR3 DNA reads TGTGCCAGCAGCCGAGTGCCTCCGGGACTAGCGGACACCGGGGAGCTGTTTTTT. Residues: CASSRVPPGLADTGELFF.

This clonotype appeared a few times. J is TRBJ1-6 and V is TRBV20-1, with D unresolved. The CDR3 runs to 18 residues. CDR1 DFQATT and CDR2 SNEGSKA come from the germline V gene (reference sequence). Deletions cut 0 bases from V and 0 bases from J, with 15 bases between. CDR3 in amino acids: CSARDVSWASSYNSPLHF. CDR3 nucleotide sequence: TGCAGTGCTAGAGATGTATCCTGGGCCAGCTCCTATAATTCACCCCTCCACTTT.

This rearrangement joins TRBV10-3 to TRBJ2-3; D not resolved. CDR1 is ENHRY, CDR2 SYGVKD, per germline. Trimming cost V 10 bases and J 0 bases, with 11 bases left between them. The CDR3 totals 13 residues. Here the CDR3 reads CATTTTSTDTQYF. The CDR3 nucleotides read TGTGCCACTACGACAACTAGCACAGATACGCAGTATTTT.

V is TRBV9 and J is TRBJ1-2; D gene ambiguous. The CDR3 is 14 amino acids. Germline V gives CDR1 SGDLS, CDR2 YYNGEE. V lost 2 bases to trimming and J lost 4 bases, with 12 bases between them. CDR3 region: CASSVGTASYGYTF. In DNA form, the CDR3 reads TGTGCCAGCAGCGTGGGAACCGCCAGCTATGGCTACACCTTC.

V and J are TRBV2 and TRBJ2-2, with 10 bases aligning to TRBD1. The V gene end was trimmed by 6 bases and the J gene end by 3 bases; junction bases not matched to a gene: 7. The CDR3 extends over 16 amino acids. Germline CDR1 reads SNHLY; CDR2 reads FYNNEI. The CDR3 DNA sequence: TGTGCCAGCAGCCCGCGACAGGGGGCGGACACCGGGGAGCTGTTTTTT. Encoded protein: CASSPRQGADTGELFF. The variable domain in full, with the rest retrieved from reference TRBV2 and TRBJ2-2, is EPEVTQTPSHQVTQMGQEVILRCVPISNHLYFYWYRQILGQKVEFLVSFYNNEISEKSEIFDDQFSVERPDGSNFTLKIRSTKLEDSAMYFCASSPRQGADTGELFFGEGSRLTVL.

The V and J genes are TRBV6-5 and TRBJ2-2; D is ambiguous. V was shortened by 6 bases and J by 0 bases, with 14 bases between the two germline ends. CDR1 is MNHEY and CDR2 is SVGAGI in the germline V gene. This CDR3 is built from 16 residues. The CDR3 protein is CASRGKQITNTGELFF. CDR3 nucleotides: TGTGCCAGCAGGGGGAAACAGATCACGAACACCGGGGAGCTGTTTTTT.

A note on this clonotype: A much larger clone sits a single nucleotide away, making a read error possible. The conserved phenylalanine or tryptophan is not found at the CDR3 terminus, so this likely reflects a read error. The chain combines TRBV7-6 with TRBJ2-2; D is ambiguous. Germline V gene lookup returns CDR1 SGHVS and CDR2 FNYEAQ. The CDR3 runs to 15 residues. V was cut by 6 bases and J by 8 bases, with 19 bases left in between. CDR3 amino acids: CASSYSSLAGGELFC. The CDR3 DNA reads TGTGCCAGCAGTTACTCGAGCCTCGCAGGTGGGGAGCTGTTTTGT.

The chain couples TRBV10-3 to TRBJ2-6; D possibly corresponds to TRBD1 (6 bases). CDR1 ENHRY and CDR2 SYGVKD come from the germline V gene. V was shortened by 6 bases and J by 14 bases, with 17 bases between the two germline ends. This CDR3 has 13 amino acids. CDR3 DNA: TGTGCCATCAGCGACCCCCGGGACACCATCCTGACTTTC. The encoded protein is CAISDPRDTILTF.

This clonotype was seen a few times. The chain is built from TRBV5-1 and TRBJ2-5, with 9 bases lining up with TRBD1. This CDR3 has 17 amino acids. From germline, CDR1 is SGHRS and CDR2 YFSETQ. V lost 4 bases and J lost 5; bases outside the gene matches: 15. CDR3: CASSPSPGQGFWETQYF. DNA of the CDR3: TGCGCCAGCAGCCCCTCTCCGGGACAGGGATTTTGGGAGACCCAGTACTTC.

This chain connects TRBV18 to TRBJ2-5; D gene ambiguous. The CDR3 loop spans 13 amino acids. The germline V and J ends were trimmed by 2 bases and 5 bases, with 9 bases remaining between them. The V gene's germline CDR1 is KGHSH and CDR2 LQKENI. The CDR3 sequence: CASSPSATETQYF. CDR3 nucleotides: TGTGCCAGCTCACCATCAGCGACCGAGACCCAGTACTTC. The variable domain in full, completed from reference TRBV18 and TRBJ2-5, reads NAGVMQNPRHLVRRRGQEARLRCSPMKGHSHVYWYRQLPEEGLKFMVYLQKENIIDESGMPKERFSAEFPKEGPSILRIQQVVRGDSAAYFCASSPSATETQYFGPGTRLLVL.

This chain joins TRBV7-2 and TRBJ2-5; the D gene is possibly TRBD2 (7 bases). V was cut by 0 bases and J by 5 bases, with 19 bases left in between. The germline gives CDR1 SGHTA, CDR2 FQGNSA. This CDR3 comprises 17 residues. Here the CDR3 reads CASSLAAGGGAAETQYF. The CDR3 DNA reads as TGTGCCAGCAGCTTAGCAGCCGGAGGGGGGGCCGCGGAGACCCAGTACTTC. The full variable domain, completed using reference TRBV7-2 and TRBJ2-5, is GAGVSQSPSNKVTEKGKDVELRCDPISGHTALYWYRQSLGQGLEFLIYFQGNSAPDKSGLPSDRFSAERTGGSVSTLTIQRTQQEDSAVYLCASSLAAGGGAAETQYFGPGTRLLVL.

The CDR3 reads CSARQGSMHEQYF. CDR3 DNA: TGCAGTGCGAGACAGGGGTCGATGCACGAGCAGTACTTC. J is TRBJ2-7 and V is TRBV20-1; TRBD1 matches 8 bases. The germline CDR1 and CDR2 sequences are DFQATT and SNEGSKA (reference sequence). The V gene end was trimmed by 6 bases and the J gene end by 5 bases; junction bases not matched to a gene: 9. CDR3 length: 13 amino acids.

This clonotype was counted between two and nine times. The chain uses TRBV18 and TRBJ1-6; D call uncertain. V lost 2 bases and J 8 bases, leaving 13 bases between the germline ends. Germline V gene data show CDR1 as KGHSH and CDR2 as LQKENI. CDR3 length equals 15 residues. The CDR3 nucleotides are TGTGCCAGCTCACCAGGGAGGGATCGACATTCACCCCTCCACTTT. Its protein is CASSPGRDRHSPLHF.

Ten or more counts support this clonotype. The chain has TRBV6-5 and TRBJ1-2, with 7 bases matching TRBD1. CDR1 and CDR2 (germline): MNHEY, SVGAGI. The CDR3 is 14 amino acids. The J segment lost 8 bases and the V segment lost 4 bases, leaving 10 bases of the junction unmatched. The CDR3 region has the DNA TGTGCCAGCAGTTCCGAGCAGGGGGTAGGGGGCTACACCTTC. It is translated as CASSSEQGVGGYTF.

In its sample, this clonotype was seen a few times. V and J are TRBV10-2 and TRBJ2-3, with 10 bases lining up with TRBD2. From germline, CDR1 is WSHSY and CDR2 SAAADI. This CDR3 is 14 amino acids long. V was pared by 6 bases and J by 3 bases, with 3 bases of the junction left unmatched. The CDR3 here is CASSLAGETDTQYF. CDR3 nucleotides: TGCGCCAGCAGCCTAGCGGGAGAAACAGATACGCAGTATTTT.

The V gene is TRBV5-5, the J gene TRBJ1-1; D not resolved. The CDR3 totals 13 residues. Trimming pared 4 bases from V and 6 bases from J, leaving 13 bases between. CDR1 and CDR2 (germline): SGHKS, YYEKEE (reference sequence). As DNA, the CDR3 is TGTGCCAGCAGCACCAGCTCTGGGGCTGAAGCTTTCTTT. Encoded protein: CASSTSSGAEAFF.

CDR3 coding DNA: TGTGCCAGTAGTAGCCAGACAGGGGTCCCTAGCACAGATACGCAGTATTTT. This sequence encodes CASSSQTGVPSTDTQYF. The chain is built from TRBV19 and TRBJ2-3, with TRBD1 matching 8 bases. From germline, CDR1 is LNHDA and CDR2 SQIVND (reference sequence). Trimming at V came to 4 bases and at J to 0 bases, leaving 9 bases not matched to a gene. This CDR3 region has 17 residues.

This clonotype was seen ten or more times. The V gene is TRBV10-1, the J gene TRBJ1-1, with D uncertain. CDR3 size: 15 residues. Germline assignment: CDR1 WNHNN and CDR2 SYGVQD (reference sequence). V gave up 0 bases and J gave up 0 bases, with 8 bases separating them. The DNA for the CDR3 is TGCGCCAGCAGTGAGTCCGAGGGATTGAACACTGAAGCTTTCTTT. Translation: CASSESEGLNTEAFF.

Worth noting for this clonotype: This may come from a read error, since a much larger clone is one base off. This chain joins TRBV7-2 and TRBJ1-2; no firm D call. The CDR3 loop spans 13 amino acids. The ends were cut back, 6 bases at V and 4 bases at J, with 12 bases in the middle. Germline CDR1 SGHTA, CDR2 FQGNSA. The chain's CDR3 is CASRPPDFYGYTF. The CDR3, as DNA: TGTGCCAGCAGACCCCCCGACTTCTATGGCTACACCTTC. The full variable domain, rest sourced from reference TRBV7-2 and TRBJ1-2, is GAGVSQSPSNKVTEKGKDVELRCDPISGHTALYWYRQSLGQGLEFLIYFQGNSAPDKSGLPSDRFSAERTGGSVSTLTIQRTQQEDSAVYLCASRPPDFYGYTFGSGTRLTVV.